This T cell receptor beta chain was recovered during a study of OX40 agonist ivuxolimab in advanced cancers. Study summary: Dosing consisted of intravenous ivuxolimab at 0.01 to 10 mg/kg every 2 weeks.

The table lists this clone with a count of one. The V end was cut by 4 bases, the J end by 5 bases, with 12 bases between. CDR3 length: 14 amino acids. In germline, CDR1 is WNHNN, CDR2 SYGVQD (reference sequence). Assay used: immunoSEQ multiplex PCR; TCRdb lists only in-frame clones, some missing. The table lists around 15,000 clones, just over 85% of them singletons. This specimen was CD4+ or CD8+ T cells sorted from blood, taken in a trial of the OX40 agonist ivuxolimab. This receptor was identified in an adult with an advanced solid tumor such as melanoma, head and neck, liver or kidney cancer. The chain couples TRBV10-1 to TRBJ2-1; maybe TRBD2 (6 bases). The CDR3 DNA reads TGCGCCAGCAGTGTAGGTAGCGGCCACAATGAGCAGTTCTTC. This gives the protein CASSVGSGHNEQFF.